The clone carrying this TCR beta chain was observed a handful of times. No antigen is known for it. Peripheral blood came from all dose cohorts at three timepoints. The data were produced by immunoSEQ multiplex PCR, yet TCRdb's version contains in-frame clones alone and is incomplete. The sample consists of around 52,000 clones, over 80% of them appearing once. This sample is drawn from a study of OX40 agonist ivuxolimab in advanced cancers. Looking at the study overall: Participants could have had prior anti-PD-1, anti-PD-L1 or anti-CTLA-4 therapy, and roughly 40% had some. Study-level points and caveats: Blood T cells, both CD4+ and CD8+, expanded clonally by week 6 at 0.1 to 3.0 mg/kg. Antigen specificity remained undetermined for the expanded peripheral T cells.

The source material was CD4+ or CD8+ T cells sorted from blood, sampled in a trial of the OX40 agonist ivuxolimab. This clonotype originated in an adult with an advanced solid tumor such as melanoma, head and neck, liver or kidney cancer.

Here the CDR3 reads CASTPGQGAYEQYF. The CDR3, as DNA: TGCGCCAGCACCCCGGGACAGGGGGCCTACGAGCAGTACTTC. The chain carries TRBV5-1 and TRBJ2-7, with 11 bases identical to TRBD1. The germline V gene has CDR1 SGHRS and CDR2 YFSETQ. CDR3 length equals 14 residues. The V segment lost 6 bases and the J segment 2 bases; nucleotides outside the gene matches: 4.